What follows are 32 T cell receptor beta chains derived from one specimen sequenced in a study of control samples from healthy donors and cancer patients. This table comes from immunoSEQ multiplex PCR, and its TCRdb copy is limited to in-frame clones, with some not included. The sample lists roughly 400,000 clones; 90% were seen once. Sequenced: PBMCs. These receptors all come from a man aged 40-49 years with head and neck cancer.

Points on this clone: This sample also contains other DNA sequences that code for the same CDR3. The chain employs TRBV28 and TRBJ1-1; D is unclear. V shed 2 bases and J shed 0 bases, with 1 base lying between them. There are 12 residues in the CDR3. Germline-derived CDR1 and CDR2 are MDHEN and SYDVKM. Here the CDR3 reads CASSLLNTEAFF. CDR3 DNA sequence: TGTGCCAGCAGTTTACTGAACACTGAAGCTTTCTTT.

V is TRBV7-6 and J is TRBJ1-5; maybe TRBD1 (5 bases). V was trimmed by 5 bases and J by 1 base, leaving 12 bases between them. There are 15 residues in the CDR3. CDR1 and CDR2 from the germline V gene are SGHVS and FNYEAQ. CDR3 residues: CASSAGTPSNQPQHF. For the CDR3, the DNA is TGTGCCAGCAGCGCCGGGACCCCCAGCAATCAGCCCCAGCATTTT.

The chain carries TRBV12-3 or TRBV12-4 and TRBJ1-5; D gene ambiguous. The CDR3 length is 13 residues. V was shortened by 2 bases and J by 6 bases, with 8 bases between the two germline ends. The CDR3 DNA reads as TGTGCCAGCAGTTTAAAGGACCGTCAGCCCCAGCATTTT. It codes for CASSLKDRQPQHF.

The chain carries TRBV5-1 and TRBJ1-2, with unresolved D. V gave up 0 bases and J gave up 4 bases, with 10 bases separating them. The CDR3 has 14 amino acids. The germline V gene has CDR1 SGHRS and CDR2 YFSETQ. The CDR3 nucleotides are TGCGCCAGCAGCTTGGCCCAAGCATCCTATGGCTACACCTTC. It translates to CASSLAQASYGYTF. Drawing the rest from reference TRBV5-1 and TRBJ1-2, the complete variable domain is KAGVTQTPRYLIKTRGQQVTLSCSPISGHRSVSWYQQTPGQGLQFLFEYFSETQRNKGNFPGRFSGRQFSNSRSEMNVSTLELGDSALYLCASSLAQASYGYTFGSGTRLTVV.

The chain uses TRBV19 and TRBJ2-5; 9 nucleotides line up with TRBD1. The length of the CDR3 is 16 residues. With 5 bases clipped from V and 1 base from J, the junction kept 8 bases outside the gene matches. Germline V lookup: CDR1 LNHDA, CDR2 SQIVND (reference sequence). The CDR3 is CASSAWDRAPQETQYF. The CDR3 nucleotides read TGTGCCAGTAGTGCCTGGGACAGGGCTCCCCAAGAGACCCAGTACTTC.

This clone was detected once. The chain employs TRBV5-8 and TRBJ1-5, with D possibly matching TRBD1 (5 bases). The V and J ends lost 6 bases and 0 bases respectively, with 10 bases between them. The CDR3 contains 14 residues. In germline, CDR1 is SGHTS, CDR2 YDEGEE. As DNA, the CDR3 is TGTGCCAGCACCGGGGGGTATAGCAATCAGCCCCAGCATTTT. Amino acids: CASTGGYSNQPQHF.

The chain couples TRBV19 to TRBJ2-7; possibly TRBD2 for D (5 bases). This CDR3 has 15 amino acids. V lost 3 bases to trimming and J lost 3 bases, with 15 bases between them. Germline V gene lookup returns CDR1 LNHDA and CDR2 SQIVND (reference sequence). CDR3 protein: CASSITGLLIYEQYF. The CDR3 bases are TGTGCCAGTAGTATTACCGGACTTTTGATCTACGAGCAGTACTTC.

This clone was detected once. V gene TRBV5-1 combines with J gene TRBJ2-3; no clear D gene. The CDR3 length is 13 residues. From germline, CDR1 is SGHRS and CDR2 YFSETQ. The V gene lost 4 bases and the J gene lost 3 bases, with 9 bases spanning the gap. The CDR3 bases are TGCGCCAGCAGCCCGAGTGGGACAGATACGCAGTATTTT. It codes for CASSPSGTDTQYF.

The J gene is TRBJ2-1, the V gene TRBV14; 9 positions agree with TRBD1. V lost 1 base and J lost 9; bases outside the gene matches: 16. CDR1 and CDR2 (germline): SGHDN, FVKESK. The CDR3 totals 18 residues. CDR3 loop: CASSQVTIWTGEASEQFF. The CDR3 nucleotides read TGTGCCAGCAGCCAAGTGACTATCTGGACAGGGGAAGCCAGTGAGCAGTTCTTC.

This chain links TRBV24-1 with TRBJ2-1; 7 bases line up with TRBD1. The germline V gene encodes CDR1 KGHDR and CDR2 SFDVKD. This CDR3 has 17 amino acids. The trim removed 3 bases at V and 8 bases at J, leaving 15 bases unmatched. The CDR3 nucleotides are TGTGCCACCAGTGATGCGCCGACAGGGAAAGGGGTGGATGAGCAGTTCTTC. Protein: CATSDAPTGKGVDEQFF.

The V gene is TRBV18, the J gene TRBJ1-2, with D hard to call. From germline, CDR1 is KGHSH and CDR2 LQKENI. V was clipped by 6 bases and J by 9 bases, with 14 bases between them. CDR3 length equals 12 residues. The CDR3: CASSSGWSSYTF. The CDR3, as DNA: TGTGCCAGCTCGTCGGGGTGGTCGAGCTACACCTTC. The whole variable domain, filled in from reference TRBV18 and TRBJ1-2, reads NAGVMQNPRHLVRRRGQEARLRCSPMKGHSHVYWYRQLPEEGLKFMVYLQKENIIDESGMPKERFSAEFPKEGPSILRIQQVVRGDSAAYFCASSSGWSSYTFGSGTRLTVV.

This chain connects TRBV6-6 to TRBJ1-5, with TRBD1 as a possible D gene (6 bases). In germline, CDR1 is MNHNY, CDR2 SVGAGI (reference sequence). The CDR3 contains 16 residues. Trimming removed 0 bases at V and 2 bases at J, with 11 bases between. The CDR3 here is CASSYSGGAGNQPQHF. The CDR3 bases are TGTGCCAGCAGTTACTCGGGGGGCGCGGGCAATCAGCCCCAGCATTTT.

DNA of the CDR3: TGTGCCAGCAGTATTTCGGCCCCGGGGTCCTACAATGAGCAGTTCTTC. It codes for CASSISAPGSYNEQFF. The chain uses TRBV27 and TRBJ2-1; TRBD2 might be the D (5 bases). The length of the CDR3 is 16 residues. V was cut by 5 bases and J by 1 base, with 15 bases left in between. Germline V gives CDR1 MNHEY, CDR2 SMNVEV (reference sequence).

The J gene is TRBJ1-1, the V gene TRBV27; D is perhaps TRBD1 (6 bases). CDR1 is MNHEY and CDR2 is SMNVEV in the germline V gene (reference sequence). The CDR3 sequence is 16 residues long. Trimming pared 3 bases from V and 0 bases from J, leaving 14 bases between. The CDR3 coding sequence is TGTGCCAGCAGTTTGACTTTCAGGGGCATGAACACTGAAGCTTTCTTT. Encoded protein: CASSLTFRGMNTEAFF.

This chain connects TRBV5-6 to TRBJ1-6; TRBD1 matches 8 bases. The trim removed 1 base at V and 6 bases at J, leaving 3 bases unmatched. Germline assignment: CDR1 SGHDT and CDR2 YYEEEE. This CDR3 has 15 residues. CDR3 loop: CASSLRTGGNSPLHF. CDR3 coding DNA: TGTGCCAGCAGCTTGCGCACAGGGGGTAATTCACCCCTCCACTTT.

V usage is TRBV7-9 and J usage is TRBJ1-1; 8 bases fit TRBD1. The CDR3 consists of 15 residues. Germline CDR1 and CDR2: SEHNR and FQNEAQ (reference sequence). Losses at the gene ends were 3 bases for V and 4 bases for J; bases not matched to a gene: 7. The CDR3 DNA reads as TGTGCCAGCAGCTTTGCAGGGGGCGCGGGCACTGAAGCTTTCTTT. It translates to CASSFAGGAGTEAFF.

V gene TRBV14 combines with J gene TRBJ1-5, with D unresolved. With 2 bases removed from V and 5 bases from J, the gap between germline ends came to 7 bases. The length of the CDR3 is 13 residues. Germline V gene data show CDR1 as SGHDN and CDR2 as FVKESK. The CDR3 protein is CASSQLDDQPQHF. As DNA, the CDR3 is TGTGCCAGCAGCCAACTGGACGATCAGCCCCAGCATTTT.

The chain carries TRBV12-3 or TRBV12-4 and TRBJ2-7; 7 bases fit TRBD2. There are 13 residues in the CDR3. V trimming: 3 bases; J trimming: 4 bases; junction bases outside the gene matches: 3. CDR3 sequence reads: CASSLSAGYEQYF. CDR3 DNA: TGTGCCAGCAGTTTGTCAGCGGGATACGAGCAGTACTTC.

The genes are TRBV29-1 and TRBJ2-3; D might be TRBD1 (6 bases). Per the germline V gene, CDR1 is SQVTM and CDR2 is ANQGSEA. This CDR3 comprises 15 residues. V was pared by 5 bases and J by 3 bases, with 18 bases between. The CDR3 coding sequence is TGCAGCGTTAAAGCAGGACAGACTCTAACAGATACGCAGTATTTT. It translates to CSVKAGQTLTDTQYF.

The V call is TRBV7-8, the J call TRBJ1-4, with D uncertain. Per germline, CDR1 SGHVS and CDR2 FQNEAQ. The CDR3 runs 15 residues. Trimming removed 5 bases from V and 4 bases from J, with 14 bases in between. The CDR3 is CASSHLGPDNEKLFF. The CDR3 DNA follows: TGTGCCAGCAGCCACCTGGGTCCCGATAATGAAAAACTGTTTTTT. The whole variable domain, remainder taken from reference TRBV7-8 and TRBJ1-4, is GAGVSQSPRYKVAKRGQDVALRCDPISGHVSLFWYQQALGQGPEFLTYFQNEAQLDKSGLPSDRFFAERPEGSVSTLKIQRTQQEDSAVYLCASSHLGPDNEKLFFGSGTQLSVL.

The DNA for the CDR3 is TGTGCCATCCAGGGGCCTAACGAGCAGTACTTC. Its protein is CAIQGPNEQYF. J is TRBJ2-7 and V is TRBV6-6; a possible D gene is TRBD1 (6 bases). The CDR3 loop spans 11 amino acids. Deletions cut 10 bases from V and 5 bases from J, with 12 bases between. The germline V gene encodes CDR1 MNHNY and CDR2 SVGAGI (reference sequence).

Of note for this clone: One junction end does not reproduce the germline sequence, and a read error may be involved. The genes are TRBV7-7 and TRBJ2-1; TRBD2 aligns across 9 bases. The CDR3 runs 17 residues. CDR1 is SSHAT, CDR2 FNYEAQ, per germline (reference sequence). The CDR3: CASSPSPLAGSGNEQFF. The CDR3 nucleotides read TGTGCTAGCAGCCCTTCCCCCCTAGCGGGATCTGGAAATGAGCAGTTCTTC. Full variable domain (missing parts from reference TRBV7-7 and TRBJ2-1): GAGVSQSPRYKVTKRGQDVTLRCDPISSHATLYWYQQALGQGPEFLTYFNYEAQPDKSGLPSDRFSAERPEGSISTLTIQRTEQRDSAMYRCASSPSPLAGSGNEQFFGPGTRLTVL.

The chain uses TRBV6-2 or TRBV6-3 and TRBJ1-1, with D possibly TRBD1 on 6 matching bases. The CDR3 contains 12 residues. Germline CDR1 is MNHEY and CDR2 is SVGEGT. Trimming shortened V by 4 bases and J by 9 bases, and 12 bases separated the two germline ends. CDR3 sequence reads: CASSSTGNQAFF. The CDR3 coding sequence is TGTGCCAGCAGTTCTACAGGGAATCAAGCTTTCTTT.

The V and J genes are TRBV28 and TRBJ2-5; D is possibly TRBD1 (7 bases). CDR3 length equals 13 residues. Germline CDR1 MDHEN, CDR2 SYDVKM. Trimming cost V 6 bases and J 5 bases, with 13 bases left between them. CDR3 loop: CASRQGRRETQYF. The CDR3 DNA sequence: TGTGCCAGCAGACAGGGGAGGAGGGAGACCCAGTACTTC. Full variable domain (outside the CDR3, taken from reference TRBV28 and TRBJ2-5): DVKVTQSSRYLVKRTGEKVFLECVQDMDHENMFWYRQDPGLGLRLIYFSYDVKMKEKGDIPEGYSVSREKKERFSLILESASTNQTSMYLCASRQGRRETQYFGPGTRLLVL.

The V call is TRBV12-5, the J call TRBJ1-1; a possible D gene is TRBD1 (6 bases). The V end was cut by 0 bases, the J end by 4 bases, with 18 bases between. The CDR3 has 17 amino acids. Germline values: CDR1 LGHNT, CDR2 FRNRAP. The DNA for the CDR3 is TGTGCTAGTGGTTTGGTGGGACACCCATTCGCAACCACTGAAGCTTTCTTT. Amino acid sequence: CASGLVGHPFATTEAFF.

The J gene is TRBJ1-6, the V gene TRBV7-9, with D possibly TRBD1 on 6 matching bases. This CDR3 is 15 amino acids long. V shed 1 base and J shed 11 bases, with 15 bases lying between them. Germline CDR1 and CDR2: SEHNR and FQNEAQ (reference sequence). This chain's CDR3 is CASSLGSGKGAPLHF. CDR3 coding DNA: TGTGCCAGCAGCTTAGGATCCGGGAAGGGGGCACCCCTCCACTTT.

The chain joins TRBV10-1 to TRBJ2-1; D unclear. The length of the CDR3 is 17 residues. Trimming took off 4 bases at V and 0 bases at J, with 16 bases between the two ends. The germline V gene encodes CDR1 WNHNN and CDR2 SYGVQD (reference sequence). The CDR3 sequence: CASSALELTLSYNEQFF. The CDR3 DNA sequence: TGCGCCAGCAGTGCGTTGGAGTTGACCCTCTCCTACAATGAGCAGTTCTTC.

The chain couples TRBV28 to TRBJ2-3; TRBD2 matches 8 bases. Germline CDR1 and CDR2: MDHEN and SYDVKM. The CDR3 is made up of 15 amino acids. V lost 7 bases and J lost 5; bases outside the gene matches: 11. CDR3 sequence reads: CASITEREKRDTQYF. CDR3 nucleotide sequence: TGTGCCAGCATCACGGAGCGGGAGAAGAGAGATACGCAGTATTTT.

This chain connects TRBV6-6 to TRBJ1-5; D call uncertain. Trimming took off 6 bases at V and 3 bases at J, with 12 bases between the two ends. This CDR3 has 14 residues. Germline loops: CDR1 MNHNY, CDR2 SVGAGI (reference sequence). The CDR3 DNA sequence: TGTGCCAGCAGCTTCGTGGAGGTCAATCAGCCCCAGCATTTT. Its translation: CASSFVEVNQPQHF.

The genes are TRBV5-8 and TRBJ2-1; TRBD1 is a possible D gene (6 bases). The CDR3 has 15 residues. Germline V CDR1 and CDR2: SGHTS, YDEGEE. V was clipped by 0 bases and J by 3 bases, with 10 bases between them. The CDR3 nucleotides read TGTGCCAGCAGCTTGGAGAGGGGGAGCTACAATGAGCAGTTCTTC. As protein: CASSLERGSYNEQFF.

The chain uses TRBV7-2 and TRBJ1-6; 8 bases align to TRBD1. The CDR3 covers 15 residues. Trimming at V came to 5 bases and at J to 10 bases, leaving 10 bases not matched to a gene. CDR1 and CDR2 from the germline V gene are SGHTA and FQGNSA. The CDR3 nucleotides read TGTGCCAGCAGCCCAGGACAGGGTGGGGAATCACCCCTCCACTTT. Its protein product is CASSPGQGGESPLHF.

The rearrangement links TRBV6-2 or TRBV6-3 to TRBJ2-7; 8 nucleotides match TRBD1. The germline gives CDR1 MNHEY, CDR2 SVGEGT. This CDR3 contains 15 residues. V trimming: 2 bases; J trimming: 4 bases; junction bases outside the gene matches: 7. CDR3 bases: TGTGCCAGCAGTTACATCCGGGACAGGCGGTACGAGCAGTACTTC. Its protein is CASSYIRDRRYEQYF.